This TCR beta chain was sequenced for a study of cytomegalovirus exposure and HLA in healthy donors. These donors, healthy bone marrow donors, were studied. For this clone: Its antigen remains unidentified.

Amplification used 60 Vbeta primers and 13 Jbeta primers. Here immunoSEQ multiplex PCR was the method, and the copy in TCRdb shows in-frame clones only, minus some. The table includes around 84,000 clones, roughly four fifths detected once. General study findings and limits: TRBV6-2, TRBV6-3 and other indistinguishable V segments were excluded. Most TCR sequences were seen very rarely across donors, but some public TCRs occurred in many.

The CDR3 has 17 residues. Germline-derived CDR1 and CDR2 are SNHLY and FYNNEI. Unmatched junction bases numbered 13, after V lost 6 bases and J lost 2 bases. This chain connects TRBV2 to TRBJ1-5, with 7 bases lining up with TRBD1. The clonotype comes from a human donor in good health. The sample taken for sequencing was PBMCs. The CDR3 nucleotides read TGTGCCAGCAGCACCGACAGGGCGATTGGGGGCAATCAGCCCCAGCATTTT. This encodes CASSTDRAIGGNQPQHF.